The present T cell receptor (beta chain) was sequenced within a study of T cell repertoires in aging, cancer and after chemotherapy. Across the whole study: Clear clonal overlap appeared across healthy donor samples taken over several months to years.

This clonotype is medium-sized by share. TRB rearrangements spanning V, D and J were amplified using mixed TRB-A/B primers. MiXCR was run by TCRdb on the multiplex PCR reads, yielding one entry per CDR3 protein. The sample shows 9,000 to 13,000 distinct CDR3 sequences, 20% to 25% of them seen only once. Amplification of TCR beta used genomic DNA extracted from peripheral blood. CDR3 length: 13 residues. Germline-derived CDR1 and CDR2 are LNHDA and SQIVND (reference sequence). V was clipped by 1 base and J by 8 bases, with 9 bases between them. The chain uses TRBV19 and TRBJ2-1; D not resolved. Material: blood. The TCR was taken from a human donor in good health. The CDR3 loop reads CASSIVGSDEQFF. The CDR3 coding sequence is TGTGCCAGTAGTATAGTCGGCAGCGATGAGCAGTTCTTC.